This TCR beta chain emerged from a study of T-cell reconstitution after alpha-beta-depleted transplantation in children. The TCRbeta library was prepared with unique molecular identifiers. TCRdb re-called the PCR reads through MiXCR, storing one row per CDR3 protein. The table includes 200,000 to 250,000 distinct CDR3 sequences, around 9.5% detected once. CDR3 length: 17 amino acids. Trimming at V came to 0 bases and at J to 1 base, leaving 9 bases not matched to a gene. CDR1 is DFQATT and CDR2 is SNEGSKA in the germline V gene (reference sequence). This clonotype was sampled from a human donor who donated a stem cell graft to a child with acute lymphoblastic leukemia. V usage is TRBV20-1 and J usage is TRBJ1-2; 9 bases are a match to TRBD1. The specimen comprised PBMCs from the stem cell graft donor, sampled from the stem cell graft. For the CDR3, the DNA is TGCAGTGCTAGAGACTACGGACAGGGGTTTGGTAACTATGGCTACACCTTC. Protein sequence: CSARDYGQGFGNYGYTF.